This T cell receptor beta chain derives from a study of molecular identifiers for immune sequencing clone quantification. The overall study: Replicates involved a five-way split of RNA from roughly 20,000 or 100,000 naive CD8 cells, with sequencing of four.

V was clipped by 6 bases and J by 6 bases; unmatched bases: 2. CDR3 length: 13 amino acids. This clonotype was detected many times. Its target is unknown. Study-level results: Jurkat TCR RNA from one cell was spiked into 1 million or so naive cells, and it was reportedly detectable there. Whereas naive cells kept under 1% of molecules in clones above 20 RNA copies, such clones held over 98% in effectors.

The use of previously described methods and listed TCR primers produced the bulk TCR libraries. TCRdb redid the calling of the PCR reads with MiXCR, one entry per CDR3 protein. The sample carries under 600,000 distinct CDR3 sequences, 20% to 25% recorded once. Sequencing used naive CD8+ T cells from blood, with Jurkat cell RNA spiked in. This sample's subset: FACS-sorted CD8+CD4-CCR7+CD45RA+ naive T cells. The chain links TRBV12-3 or TRBV12-4 to TRBJ1-5; 10 nucleotides line up with TRBD1. This receptor was identified in a human donor in good health. Some libraries in this study had Jurkat cell RNA spiked in. The CDR3 DNA follows: TGTGCCAGCAGAGGGACAGGGGCTCAGCCCCAGCATTTT. Residues: CASRGTGAQPQHF.